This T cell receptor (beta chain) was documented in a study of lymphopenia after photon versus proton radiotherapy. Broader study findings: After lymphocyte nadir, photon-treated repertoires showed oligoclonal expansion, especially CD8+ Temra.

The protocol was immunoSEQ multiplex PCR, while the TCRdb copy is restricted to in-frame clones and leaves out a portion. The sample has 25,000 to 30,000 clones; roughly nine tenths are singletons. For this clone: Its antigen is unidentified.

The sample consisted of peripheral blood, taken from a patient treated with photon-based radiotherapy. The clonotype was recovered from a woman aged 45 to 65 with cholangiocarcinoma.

The CDR3 protein is CASSLDSSGGWYYEQYF. The CDR3 DNA is TGTGCCAGCAGCTTGGATTCTAGCGGGGGGTGGTACTACGAGCAGTACTTC. The rearrangement uses TRBV5-6 and TRBJ2-7; 11 bases fit TRBD2. J gave up 3 bases and V 0 bases, and 8 bases lay outside the gene matches. Germline V lookup: CDR1 SGHDT, CDR2 YYEEEE. This CDR3 has 17 amino acids.